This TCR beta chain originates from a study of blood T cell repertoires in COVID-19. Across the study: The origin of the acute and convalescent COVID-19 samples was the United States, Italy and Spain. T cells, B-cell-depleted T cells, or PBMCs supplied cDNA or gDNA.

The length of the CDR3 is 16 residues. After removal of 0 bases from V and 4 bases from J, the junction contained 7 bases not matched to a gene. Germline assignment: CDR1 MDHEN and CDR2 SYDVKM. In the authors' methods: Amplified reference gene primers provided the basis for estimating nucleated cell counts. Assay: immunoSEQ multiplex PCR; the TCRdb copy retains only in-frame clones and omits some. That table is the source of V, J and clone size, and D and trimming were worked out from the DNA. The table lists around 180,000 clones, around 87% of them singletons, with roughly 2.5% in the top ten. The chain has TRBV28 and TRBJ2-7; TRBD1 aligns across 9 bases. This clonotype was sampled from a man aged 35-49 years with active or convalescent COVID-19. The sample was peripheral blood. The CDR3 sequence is CASSLWGQGSKYEQYF. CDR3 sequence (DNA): TGTGCCAGCAGTTTATGGGGACAGGGATCAAAATACGAGCAGTACTTC. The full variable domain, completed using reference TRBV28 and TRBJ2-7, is DVKVTQSSRYLVKRTGEKVFLECVQDMDHENMFWYRQDPGLGLRLIYFSYDVKMKEKGDIPEGYSVSREKKERFSLILESASTNQTSMYLCASSLWGQGSKYEQYFGPGTRLTVT.